This entry lists 21 T cell receptor beta chains sequenced from one sample in a study of regulatory T cells in long-lasting Graves disease. Time point noted: newly diagnosed GD, antithyroid drugs for less than 3 months. RNA isolated from PBMCs was used to make the TCR library. Libraries of TCR beta came from iRepertoire HTBI primers plus Arm-PCR of CDR3 regions. TCRdb re-called the multiplex PCR reads through MiXCR, storing one row per CDR3 protein. This table has around 450,000 distinct CDR3 sequences, 14% to 15% appearing once. These sequences were also reported in another study, on T cells in Graves' hyperthyroidism and ophthalmopathy.

The specimen comprised peripheral blood mononuclear cells (PBMCs), sampled at new diagnosis, from a patient treated with antithyroid drugs. Source of these receptors: a young woman with Graves disease.

This clonotype was counted ten times or more. CDR3 protein: CATSDLGGPRNTEAFF. CDR3 in DNA: TGTGCCACCAGTGATTTAGGGGGCCCGAGGAACACTGAAGCTTTCTTT. The V call is TRBV24-1, the J call TRBJ1-1, with TRBD1 matching over 7 bases. With V trimmed by 1 base and J by 1 base, 5 bases remained unmatched. Germline assignment: CDR1 KGHDR and CDR2 SFDVKD. The CDR3 is 16 residues long.

This clonotype was seen many times. This chain uses TRBV28 with TRBJ2-3; the D gene is possibly TRBD2 (6 bases). The CDR3 is 13 residues long. Germline CDR1 is MDHEN and CDR2 is SYDVKM. V dropped 6 bases and J dropped 6 bases, with 13 bases sitting between them. The CDR3 here is CASRSTSLDTQYF. The DNA for the CDR3 is TGTGCCAGCAGGTCTACTAGCTTGGATACGCAGTATTTT. Full variable domain (outside the CDR3, taken from reference TRBV28 and TRBJ2-3): DVKVTQSSRYLVKRTGEKVFLECVQDMDHENMFWYRQDPGLGLRLIYFSYDVKMKEKGDIPEGYSVSREKKERFSLILESASTNQTSMYLCASRSTSLDTQYFGPGTRLTVL.

This clonotype was recorded many times. The V gene is TRBV29-1, the J gene TRBJ2-7; D could derive from TRBD1 or TRBD2 (5 bases each). Germline V gene lookup returns CDR1 SQVTM and CDR2 ANQGSEA. Between the trimmed V and J ends, which lost 0 bases and 4 bases, there was a span of 10 bases. The CDR3 sequence is 13 residues long. The DNA of the CDR3 is TGCAGCGTTGAAGAACCGAGGGGTTACGAGCAGTACTTC. This gives the protein CSVEEPRGYEQYF.

This chain connects TRBV20-1 to TRBJ2-7; 7 bases are a match to TRBD2. CDR3 size: 14 residues. The V segment lost 3 bases and the J segment 3 bases; nucleotides outside the gene matches: 8. The germline gives CDR1 DFQATT, CDR2 SNEGSKA (reference sequence). The DNA of the CDR3 is TGCAGTGCTAGCCCCACTAGCGCCAACTACGAGCAGTACTTC. This sequence encodes CSASPTSANYEQYF.

This chain connects TRBV27 to TRBJ1-2; D perhaps matches TRBD1 (6 bases). The CDR3 consists of 14 residues. Germline V gene sequence: CDR1 MNHEY, CDR2 SMNVEV (reference sequence). Deletions cut 3 bases from V and 6 bases from J, with 14 bases between. The CDR3 DNA sequence: TGTGCCAGCAGTTTCATCCAGGGGACGGATGGCTACACCTTC. This translates into CASSFIQGTDGYTF.

In its sample, this clonotype was seen many times. The chain employs TRBV3-1 and TRBJ2-1; tentative D call: TRBD2 (5 bases). Looked up from germline, CDR1 is LGHDT and CDR2 is YNNKEL (reference sequence). The CDR3 spans 14 residues. Between the trimmed V and J ends, which lost 4 bases and 0 bases, there was a span of 7 bases. CDR3: CASSREHSYNEQFF. CDR3 coding DNA: TGTGCCAGCAGCCGGGAGCACTCCTACAATGAGCAGTTCTTC.

Ten or more counts support this clonotype. The chain couples TRBV28 to TRBJ2-7; D not certain. This CDR3 has 11 residues. V lost 5 bases to trimming and J lost 2 bases, with 4 bases between them. CDR1 is MDHEN and CDR2 is SYDVKM in the germline V gene. CDR3 coding DNA: TGTGCCAGCAGTACCCCCTACGAGCAGTACTTC. Protein: CASSTPYEQYF.

The V gene is TRBV27, the J gene TRBJ2-5; perhaps TRBD2 as D (7 bases). In germline, CDR1 is MNHEY, CDR2 SMNVEV (reference sequence). The germline V and J ends were trimmed by 2 bases and 1 base, with 11 bases remaining between them. The CDR3 has 15 amino acids. CDR3 coding DNA: TGTGCCAGCAGTTTAGGGAGGGGGTTCCAAGAGACCCAGTACTTC. Translation gives CASSLGRGFQETQYF.

CDR3 region: CASSTRTGSNEQFF. DNA for the CDR3: TGTGCCAGCAGCACTAGGACAGGGAGCAATGAGCAGTTCTTC. The V call is TRBV9, the J call TRBJ2-1, with 8 nucleotides matching TRBD1. The ends lost 4 bases at V and 6 bases at J; junction bases unmatched: 6. The CDR3 extends over 14 amino acids. Germline-derived CDR1 and CDR2 are SGDLS and YYNGEE. The entire variable domain, with the rest obtained from reference TRBV9 and TRBJ2-1, is as follows: DSGVTQTPKHLITATGQRVTLRCSPRSGDLSVYWYQQSLDQGLQFLIQYYNGEERAKGNILERFSAQQFPDLHSELNLSSLELGDSALYFCASSTRTGSNEQFFGPGTRLTVL.

At least ten counts were recorded for this clonotype. The chain is built from TRBV19 and TRBJ2-1; a possible D gene is TRBD1 (6 bases). V was clipped by 5 bases and J by 5 bases, with 16 bases between them. Germline loops: CDR1 LNHDA, CDR2 SQIVND (reference sequence). This CDR3 has 15 amino acids. CDR3 loop: CASSDGTRWDNEQFF. The CDR3 DNA reads TGTGCCAGTAGTGATGGGACACGTTGGGACAATGAGCAGTTCTTC.

The CDR3 loop is CSAARLGPREGYTF. Written as DNA, the CDR3 is TGCAGTGCCGCACGGTTGGGGCCGAGGGAGGGCTACACCTTC. The rearrangement joins TRBV20-1 to TRBJ1-2; D is perhaps TRBD1 (5 bases). This CDR3 is built from 14 residues. In germline, CDR1 is DFQATT, CDR2 SNEGSKA (reference sequence). Trimming cost V 6 bases and J 8 bases, with 22 bases left between them.

The table lists this clonotype with many counts. Written as DNA, the CDR3 is TGTGCCAGCACCTTGACAGGGGCCGCGGTGGGTAGCACAGATACGCAGTATTTT. This gives the protein CASTLTGAAVGSTDTQYF. The chain couples TRBV28 to TRBJ2-3, with 8 bases matching TRBD1. Germline V lookup: CDR1 MDHEN, CDR2 SYDVKM. The CDR3 has 18 amino acids. The junction had 15 bases not matched to a gene; V was cut back by 7 bases and J by 0 bases.

The chain combines TRBV4-1 with TRBJ2-4; possibly TRBD1 for D (7 bases). CDR1 and CDR2 from the germline V gene are MGHRA and YSYEKL. Trimming removed 5 bases from V and 7 bases from J, with 21 bases in between. This CDR3 has 16 residues. CDR3 nucleotide sequence: TGCGCCAGCAGCAAGGGGCAGGGGGGAGTCGGGAACATTCAGTACTTC. The encoded protein is CASSKGQGGVGNIQYF.

The gene calls are TRBV12-5 and TRBJ2-7; D remains unclear. The CDR3 is 12 amino acids. The V gene lost 2 bases and the J gene lost 13 bases, with 15 bases spanning the gap. The germline gives CDR1 LGHNT, CDR2 FRNRAP. CDR3 sequence (DNA): TGTGCTAGTGGTTTGCCTGGACCGCTTCTTTACTTC. Its translation: CASGLPGPLLYF.

This clonotype came up a few times. This sequence joins TRBV27 and TRBJ2-7, with D unresolved. This CDR3 has 14 residues. Per germline, CDR1 MNHEY and CDR2 SMNVEV (reference sequence). V was trimmed by 0 bases and J by 4 bases, leaving 10 bases between them. The CDR3 here is CASSLSGQQYEQYF. The CDR3 coding sequence is TGTGCCAGCAGTTTATCTGGGCAGCAATACGAGCAGTACTTC.

This clonotype has at least ten counts. This rearrangement joins TRBV18 to TRBJ2-1; 9 positions agree with TRBD2. J was trimmed by 3 bases and V by 3 bases; bases with no gene match: 9. CDR1 is KGHSH, CDR2 LQKENI, per germline. There are 17 residues in the CDR3. This chain's CDR3 is CASSPTSGNPVYNEQFF. The CDR3 DNA is TGTGCCAGCTCACCGACTAGCGGCAACCCAGTCTACAATGAGCAGTTCTTC.

This clonotype was counted a few times. The CDR3 reads CASSHTGTGTLLGKNIQYF. The CDR3 DNA is TGCGCCAGCAGCCATACCGGGACAGGGACTCTTTTGGGCAAAAACATTCAGTACTTC. The chain is built from TRBV4-1 and TRBJ2-4; 9 bases are a match to TRBD1. The CDR3 totals 19 residues. The germline CDR1 and CDR2 sequences are MGHRA and YSYEKL. V was pared by 3 bases and J by 3 bases, with 15 bases of the junction left unmatched.

This clonotype has just a few counts. The chain joins TRBV5-1 to TRBJ2-7, with D perhaps TRBD1 (6 bases). CDR1 and CDR2 from the germline V gene are SGHRS and YFSETQ. The V and J ends lost 3 bases and 2 bases respectively, with 9 bases between them. The CDR3 has 13 amino acids. This CDR3 is CASSWRQAYEQYF. CDR3 DNA: TGCGCCAGCAGCTGGAGACAGGCCTACGAGCAGTACTTC.

This clonotype showed up many times. The rearrangement links TRBV29-1 to TRBJ1-1; D call uncertain. In germline, CDR1 is SQVTM, CDR2 ANQGSEA. The ends were cut back, 5 bases at V and 7 bases at J, with 14 bases in the middle. The CDR3 spans 12 residues. The CDR3 coding sequence is TGCAGCGTTCGCCCTCAACGAGATGAAGCTTTCTTT. It yields the protein CSVRPQRDEAFF.

Here the CDR3 DNA reads TGTGCCAGCAGCTTAGCGGGACTAGCGCTTAATGAGCAGTTCTTC. Translating gives CASSLAGLALNEQFF. The rearrangement joins TRBV7-9 to TRBJ2-1; TRBD2 agrees at 10 bases. The CDR3 length is 15 residues. V trimming: 0 bases; J trimming: 7 bases; junction bases outside the gene matches: 3. Germline V gene lookup returns CDR1 SEHNR and CDR2 FQNEAQ (reference sequence).

This clonotype showed up just a few times. V and J are TRBV6-2 or TRBV6-3 and TRBJ1-5; D ambiguous. Per germline, CDR1 MNHEY and CDR2 SVGEGT. Trimming cost V 5 bases and J 3 bases, with 11 bases left between them. CDR3 length equals 14 residues. The DNA for the CDR3 is TGTGCCAGCAGTGAATCGAAAAACAATCAGCCCCAGCATTTT. It encodes CASSESKNNQPQHF.